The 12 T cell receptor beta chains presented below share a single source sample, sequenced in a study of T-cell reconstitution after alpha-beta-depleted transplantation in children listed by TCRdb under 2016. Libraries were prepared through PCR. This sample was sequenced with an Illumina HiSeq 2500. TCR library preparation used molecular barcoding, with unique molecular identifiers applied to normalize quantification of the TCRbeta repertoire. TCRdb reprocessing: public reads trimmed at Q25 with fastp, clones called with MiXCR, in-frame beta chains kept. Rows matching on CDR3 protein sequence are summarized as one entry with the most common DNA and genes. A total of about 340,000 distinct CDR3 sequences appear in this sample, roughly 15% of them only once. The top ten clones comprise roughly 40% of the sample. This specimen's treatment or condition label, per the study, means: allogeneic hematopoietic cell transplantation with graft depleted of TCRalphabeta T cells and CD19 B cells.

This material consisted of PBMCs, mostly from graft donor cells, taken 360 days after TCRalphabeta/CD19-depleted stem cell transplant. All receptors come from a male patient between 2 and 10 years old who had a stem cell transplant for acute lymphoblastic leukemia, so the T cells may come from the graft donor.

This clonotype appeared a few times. CDR3 amino acids: CASSWVYRGGETQYF. DNA of the CDR3: TGTGCCAGCAGTTGGGTGTACAGGGGTGGAGAGACCCAGTACTTC. The chain links TRBV28 to TRBJ2-5, with 7 bases aligning to TRBD1. The V gene's germline CDR1 is MDHEN and CDR2 SYDVKM. The junction had 9 bases not matched to a gene; V was cut back by 4 bases and J by 4 bases. The CDR3 sequence is 15 residues long.

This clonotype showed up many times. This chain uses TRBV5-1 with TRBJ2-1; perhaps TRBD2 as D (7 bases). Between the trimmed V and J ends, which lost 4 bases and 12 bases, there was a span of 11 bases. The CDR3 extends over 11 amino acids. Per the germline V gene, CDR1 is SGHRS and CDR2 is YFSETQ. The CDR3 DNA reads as TGCGCCAGCAGCGGGGGGGCACGGCAGTTCTTC. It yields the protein CASSGGARQFF.

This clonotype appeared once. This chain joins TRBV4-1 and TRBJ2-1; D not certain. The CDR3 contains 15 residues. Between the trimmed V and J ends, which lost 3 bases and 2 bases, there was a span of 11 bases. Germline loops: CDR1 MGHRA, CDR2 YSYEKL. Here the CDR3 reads CASSQARSPYNEQFF. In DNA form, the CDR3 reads TGCGCCAGCAGCCAGGCGCGAAGCCCCTACAATGAGCAGTTCTTC.

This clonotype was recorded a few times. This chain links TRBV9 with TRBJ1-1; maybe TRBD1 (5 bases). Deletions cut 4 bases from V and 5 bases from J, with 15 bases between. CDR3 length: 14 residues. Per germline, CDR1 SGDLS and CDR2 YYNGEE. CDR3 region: CASSLGELDTEAFF. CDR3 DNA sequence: TGTGCCAGCAGCTTGGGGGAACTTGATACTGAAGCTTTCTTT. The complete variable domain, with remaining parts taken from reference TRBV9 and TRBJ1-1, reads DSGVTQTPKHLITATGQRVTLRCSPRSGDLSVYWYQQSLDQGLQFLIQYYNGEERAKGNILERFSAQQFPDLHSELNLSSLELGDSALYFCASSLGELDTEAFFGQGTRLTVV.

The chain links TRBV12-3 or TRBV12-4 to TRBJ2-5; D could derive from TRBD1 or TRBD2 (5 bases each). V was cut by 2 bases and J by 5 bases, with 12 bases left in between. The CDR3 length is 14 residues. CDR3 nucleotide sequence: TGTGCCAGCAGTTTATGGCAGGGACGGGAGACCCAGTACTTC. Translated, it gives CASSLWQGRETQYF.

The CDR3 sequence is CASSQGTSFQYF. For the CDR3, the DNA is TGTGCCAGCAGCCAGGGGACTAGCTTTCAGTACTTC. V gene TRBV3-1 combines with J gene TRBJ2-4; 9 bases are a match to TRBD2. The J segment lost 11 bases and the V segment lost 3 bases, leaving 2 bases of the junction unmatched. The germline V gene encodes CDR1 LGHDT and CDR2 YNNKEL (reference sequence). There are 12 residues in the CDR3.

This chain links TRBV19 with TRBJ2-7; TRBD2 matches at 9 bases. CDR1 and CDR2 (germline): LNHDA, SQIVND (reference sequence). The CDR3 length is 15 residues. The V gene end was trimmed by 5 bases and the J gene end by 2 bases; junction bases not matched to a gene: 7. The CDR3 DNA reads TGTGCCAGTAGTCCAGCGGGAGGACCAACCTACGAGCAGTACTTC. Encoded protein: CASSPAGGPTYEQYF.

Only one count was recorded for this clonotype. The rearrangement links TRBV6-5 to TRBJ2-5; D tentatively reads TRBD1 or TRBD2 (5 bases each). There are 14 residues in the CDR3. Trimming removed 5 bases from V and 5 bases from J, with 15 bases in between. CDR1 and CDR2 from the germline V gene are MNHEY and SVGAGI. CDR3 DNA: TGTGCCAGCAGTACCTCGTGGGGGTTCGAGACCCAGTACTTC. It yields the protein CASSTSWGFETQYF.

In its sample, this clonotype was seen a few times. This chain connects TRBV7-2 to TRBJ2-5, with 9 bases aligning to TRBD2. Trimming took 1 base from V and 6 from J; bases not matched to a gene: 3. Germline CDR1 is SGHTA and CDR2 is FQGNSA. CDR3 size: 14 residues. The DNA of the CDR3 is TGTGCCAGCAGCTTAGGGACTAGCGAAAAGACCCAGTACTTC. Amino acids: CASSLGTSEKTQYF.

CDR3 DNA: TGTGCCAGCAGTGACTCCGTAGGGGTTGGCGGGGAGCTGTTTTTT. Amino acid sequence: CASSDSVGVGGELFF. The rearrangement uses TRBV2 and TRBJ2-2; the D gene is possibly TRBD1 (5 bases). V was trimmed by 3 bases and J by 7 bases, leaving 15 bases between them. The CDR3 has 15 residues. From germline, CDR1 is SNHLY and CDR2 FYNNEI.

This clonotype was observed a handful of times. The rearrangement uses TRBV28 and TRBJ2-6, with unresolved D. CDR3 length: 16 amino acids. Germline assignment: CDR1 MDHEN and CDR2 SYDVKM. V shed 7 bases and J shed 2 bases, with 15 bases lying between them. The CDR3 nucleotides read TGTGCCAGCACGGACGCCCGTAGTGCTGGGGCCAACGTCCTGACTTTC. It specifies CASTDARSAGANVLTF. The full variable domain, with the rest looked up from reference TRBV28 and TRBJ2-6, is DVKVTQSSRYLVKRTGEKVFLECVQDMDHENMFWYRQDPGLGLRLIYFSYDVKMKEKGDIPEGYSVSREKKERFSLILESASTNQTSMYLCASTDARSAGANVLTFGAGSRLTVL.

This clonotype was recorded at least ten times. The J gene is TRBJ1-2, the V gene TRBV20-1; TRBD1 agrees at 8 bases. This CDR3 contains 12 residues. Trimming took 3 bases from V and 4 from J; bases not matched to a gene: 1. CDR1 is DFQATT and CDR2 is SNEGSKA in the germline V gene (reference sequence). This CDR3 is CSARDRVYGYTF. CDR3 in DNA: TGCAGTGCTAGGGACAGGGTCTATGGCTACACCTTC.